These T cell receptor beta chains were read from a single sample in a study of blood T cell repertoires in COVID-19. Method: immunoSEQ multiplex PCR; TCRdb's copy keeps in-frame clones and lacks some. Found here are fewer than 200,000 clones, around 76% of them singletons; the top ten hold more than 7.5%. Specimen: peripheral blood. These TCRs come from a woman in her 70s with acute or convalescent COVID-19. Both conserved end residues are part of each CDR3.

cdr3_length,j_call,v_call,cdr3_aa
12,TRBJ1-1,TRBV6-6,CALGGANTEAFF
15,TRBJ2-6,TRBV27,CASRQGARGANVLTF
15,TRBJ2-1,TRBV6-5,CASRTPGQGTNEQFF
15,TRBJ1-5,TRBV6-2/TRBV6-3,CASSDLGGGNQPQHF
13,TRBJ1-3,TRBV7-3,CASSDRGGNTIYF
15,TRBJ2-5,TRBV5-6,CASSPNTGGEETQYF
18,TRBJ2-6,TRBV4-1,CASSPGLAGVSGANVLTF
14,TRBJ1-5,TRBV6-2/TRBV6-3,CASSSGGGNQPQHF
16,TRBJ1-5,TRBV28,CASSLGTGGSNQPQHF
15,TRBJ2-2,TRBV4-1,CASSRGQVNTGELFF
14,TRBJ2-7,TRBV2,CASSVNRGPYEQYF
14,TRBJ1-4,TRBV14,CASSPNRVDEKLFF
15,TRBJ2-7,TRBV19,CASSIEGQDYYEQYF
13,TRBJ1-1,TRBV28,CASSQGWNTEAFF
14,TRBJ2-7,TRBV6-5,CASSYSTQVYEQYF
13,TRBJ1-1,TRBV4-3,CASSQGGSGGAFF
15,TRBJ1-2,TRBV7-2,CASSLVREPGGGYTF
16,TRBJ2-3,TRBV28,CASSLLGSGGPDTQYF
16,TRBJ1-3,TRBV9,CASSMTGASSGNTIYF
16,TRBJ2-2,TRBV4-2,CASSQDYSGGTGELFF
13,TRBJ2-2,TRBV24-1,CATSSLSAGELFF
13,TRBJ2-5,TRBV27,CASSLSYRETQYF
16,TRBJ1-4,TRBV16,CASSQSFGATNEKLFF
18,TRBJ2-6,TRBV4-1,CASSQDTSRGTGANVLTF
20,TRBJ2-2,TRBV6-7,CASSYARAQDREGYTGELFF
14,TRBJ1-5,TRBV24-1,CATSLERVRQPQHF
15,TRBJ2-1,TRBV19,CASSIMASGDNEQFF
14,TRBJ1-6,TRBV7-2,CASSSTGVNSPLHF
16,TRBJ2-7,TRBV19,CASSRTPGQGAPEQYF
14,TRBJ1-2,TRBV5-8,CASSLTEFNYGYTF
15,TRBJ2-1,TRBV29-1,CSVLGLAGRNNEQFF
14,TRBJ2-7,TRBV27,CASSPGLAGHEQYF